The clone carrying this T cell receptor beta chain was seen just once. Its specificity is not known. This sample was taken from a study of T cell repertoires in aging, cancer and after chemotherapy. For the study at large: Healthy donor repertoires were recorded over several months to years and showed clear clonal overlap. The whole study produced a dataset of approximately 10 million TCR reads. Study-wide results and limits: Median generation probability rose over the chemotherapy interval in each cancer cohort, suggesting rebound thymic output. Loss of evenness, beyond lost richness, contributed to age-related TCR diversity decline in cancer patients.

The CDR3 consists of 13 residues. Trimming removed 5 bases from V and 6 bases from J, with 13 bases in between. Multiplex touch-down PCR with TRB-A/B primers amplified rearranged V-D-J TRB sequences. TCRdb itself ran the multiplex PCR reads through MiXCR, one entry per CDR3 protein. The table shows some 9,300 distinct CDR3 sequences, with 40% occurring only once. Peripheral blood genomic DNA, not sorted cells or RNA, was the template. The clonotype comes from a human donor in good health. This rearrangement joins TRBV12-3 or TRBV12-4 to TRBJ1-2, with D hard to call. The sample taken for sequencing was blood. The CDR3 DNA follows: TGTGCCAGCAGTCTTCAGCGTTGGGATGGCTACACCTTC. It specifies CASSLQRWDGYTF.